This TCR beta chain was sequenced during a study of T cell repertoires in cytomegalovirus infection. Study as a whole: Indicated by public TCR beta signatures were CMV infection and matching HLA type.

TCRdb ran MiXCR on the reads and lists one entry per CDR3 protein. Here the sample spans hundreds of thousands of distinct CDR3 sequences, more than 20% being singletons. General study points: CMV-specific TCR beta clonotypes restricted by HLA-C dominated the ex vivo response. Carriers of CMV and the relevant HLA type were discriminated by public TCR beta frequency.

This clonotype was seen a few times. Its antigen is undetermined. Between the trimmed V and J ends, which lost 7 bases and 0 bases, there was a span of 13 bases. The length of the CDR3 is 15 residues. Germline CDR1 reads MDHEN; CDR2 reads SYDVKM. Sequenced: CD8+ T cells from PBMCs. The chain couples TRBV28 to TRBJ2-1; the D call may be TRBD1 or TRBD2 (5 bases each). This receptor was obtained from a human donor in good health (CMV status not recorded). Some clones in this sample may be carry-over from other donors' samples. CDR3 sequence: CASTRGTGSYNEQFF. The CDR3 nucleotides read TGTGCCAGCACCCGGGGCACAGGCTCCTACAATGAGCAGTTCTTC.